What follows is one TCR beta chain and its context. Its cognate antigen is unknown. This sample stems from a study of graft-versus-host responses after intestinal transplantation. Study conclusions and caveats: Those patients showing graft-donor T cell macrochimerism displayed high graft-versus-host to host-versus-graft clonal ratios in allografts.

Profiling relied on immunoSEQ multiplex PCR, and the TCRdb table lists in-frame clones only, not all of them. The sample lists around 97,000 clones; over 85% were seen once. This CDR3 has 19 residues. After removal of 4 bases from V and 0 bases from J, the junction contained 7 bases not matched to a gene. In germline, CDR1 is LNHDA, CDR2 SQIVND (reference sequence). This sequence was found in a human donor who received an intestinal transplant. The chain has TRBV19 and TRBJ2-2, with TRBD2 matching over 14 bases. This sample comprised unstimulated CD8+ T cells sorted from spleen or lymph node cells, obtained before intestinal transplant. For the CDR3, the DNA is TGTGCCAGTAGTACCCTGACTAGCGGGGGGGCCCCGAACACCGGGGAGCTGTTTTTT. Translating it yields CASSTLTSGGAPNTGELFF.